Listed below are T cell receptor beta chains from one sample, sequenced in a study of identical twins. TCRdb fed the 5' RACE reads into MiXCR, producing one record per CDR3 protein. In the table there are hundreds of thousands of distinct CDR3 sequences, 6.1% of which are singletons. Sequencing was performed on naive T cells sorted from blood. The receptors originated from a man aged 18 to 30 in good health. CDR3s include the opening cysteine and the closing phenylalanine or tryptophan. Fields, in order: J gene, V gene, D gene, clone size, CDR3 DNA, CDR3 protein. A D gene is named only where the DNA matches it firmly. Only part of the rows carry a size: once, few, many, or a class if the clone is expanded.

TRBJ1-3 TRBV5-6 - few TGTGCCAGCAGCTTGAAGGCAGGGCCGACTGGAAACACCATATATTTT CASSLKAGPTGNTIYF
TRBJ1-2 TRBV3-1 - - TGTGCCAGCAGCCCCAGGACCCTCCAGGGCTACACCTTC CASSPRTLQGYTF
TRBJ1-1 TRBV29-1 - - TGCAGCGTCGGGACCGCTCTTAGCCTGATGGCTTTCTTT CSVGTALSLMAFF
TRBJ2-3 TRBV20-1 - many TGCAGTGCTGACCGACAGAGAAGCACAGATACGCAGTATTTT CSADRQRSTDTQYF
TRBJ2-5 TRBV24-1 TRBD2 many TGTGCCACCTCGCCGGGACTACAAGAGACCCAGTACTTC CATSPGLQETQYF
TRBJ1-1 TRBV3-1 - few TGTGCCAGCAGCCATCGTGGTATTGGGGTCGCTGAAGCTTTCTTT CASSHRGIGVAEAFF
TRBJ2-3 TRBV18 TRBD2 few TGTGCCAGCTCACCACCGTTGATAGCGGGAGATCAAGATACGCAGTATTTT CASSPPLIAGDQDTQYF
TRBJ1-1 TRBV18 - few TGTGCCAGCTCACCAGCGCGGCAGTTGAACACTGAAGCTTTCTTT CASSPARQLNTEAFF
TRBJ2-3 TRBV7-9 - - TGTGCCAGCAGCTTAGTTGGGACTCTCACAGATACGCAGTATTTT CASSLVGTLTDTQYF
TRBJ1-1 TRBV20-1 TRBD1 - TGCAGTTCGAGACAGGGTACGGGCGTCGGTGAAGCTTTCTTT CSSRQGTGVGEAFF
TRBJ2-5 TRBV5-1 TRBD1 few TGCGCCAGCAGCACCGGACAGGGCCTGAAGTACCAAGAGACCCAGTACTTC CASSTGQGLKYQETQYF
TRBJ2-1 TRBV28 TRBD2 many TGTGCCAGCACGGGTCCGGGACTAGCGGGAGTCTCAACCTACAATGAGCAGTTCTTC CASTGPGLAGVSTYNEQFF
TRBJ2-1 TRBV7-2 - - TGTGCCAGCAGCTTGACCGGGAGCCCTCTGGATGAGCAGTTCTTC CASSLTGSPLDEQFF
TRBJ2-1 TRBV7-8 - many TGTGCCAGCAGCTTAGACGGGAGCGAGTACAATGAGCAGTTCTTC CASSLDGSEYNEQFF
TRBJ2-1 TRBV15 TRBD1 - TGTGCCACCAGCAGTCAACTGGGGGACAGGGAGGGTGGGGTTTTCTTC CATSSQLGDREGGVFF